This entry lists 8 T cell receptor beta chains sequenced from one sample in a study of Ad26.COV2.S vaccination and SARS-CoV-2 variants (dated by TCRdb to the early 2020s). The library was obtained by the immunoSEQ multiplex PCR assay. As stored in TCRdb, this immuneACCESS dataset retains in-frame rearrangements with V and J assigned. A fraction of the clones does not appear; measured against another copy, unresolved V genes explain less than half of the discrepancy, and the remainder lacks a known reason. The sample data list about 500,000 clones, and roughly nine tenths of these were observed just once. The top ten constitute 1.7% of the sample. The sample's treatment or condition, from its label and the paper: some 20 received Ad26.COV2.S at low or high dose, single or two shots; roughly 5 received placebo; per-sample allocation not given. For vaccine and placebo recipients, repertoires were sequenced using samples collected on day 63 after the first injection.

Source: peripheral blood, taken in a trial of Ad26.COV2.S vaccine versus placebo. The receptor source for this set is a person aged 18-60 years who received the Ad26.COV2.S COVID-19 vaccine or a placebo.

The chain has TRBV7-2 and TRBJ1-1, with D hard to call. The CDR3 runs 15 residues. Germline V gene sequence: CDR1 SGHTA, CDR2 FQGNSA. Deletions cut 1 base from V and 0 bases from J, with 9 bases between. The CDR3 nucleotides are TGTGCCAGCAGCTTAGGGTCGGGGTTGAACACTGAAGCTTTCTTT. It yields the protein CASSLGSGLNTEAFF.

This clone came up many times. This chain joins TRBV6-4 and TRBJ2-1; TRBD1 might be the D (6 bases). The CDR3 sequence is 13 residues long. Deletions cut 2 bases from V and 5 bases from J, with 7 bases between. Germline CDR1 and CDR2: MRHNA and SNTAGT. Written as DNA, the CDR3 is TGTGCCAGCAGTGACCGGGACAACAATGAGCAGTTCTTC. Translating gives CASSDRDNNEQFF.

The chain uses TRBV9 and TRBJ2-5; D is perhaps TRBD1 (6 bases). The V end was cut by 0 bases, the J end by 3 bases, with 15 bases between. This CDR3 has 16 residues. Germline V gives CDR1 SGDLS, CDR2 YYNGEE. CDR3 sequence: CASSVAGRGVEETQYF. CDR3 bases: TGTGCCAGCAGCGTAGCGGGCAGGGGCGTTGAAGAGACCCAGTACTTC.

This rearrangement joins TRBV18 to TRBJ1-4, with a weak D call TRBD1 (5 bases). The CDR3 is 15 amino acids. Germline-derived CDR1 and CDR2 are KGHSH and LQKENI. V was shortened by 3 bases and J by 6 bases, with 14 bases between the two germline ends. The CDR3 DNA reads as TGTGCCAGCTCACCGATGGGCCAGGGCGATGAAAAACTGTTTTTT. This sequence encodes CASSPMGQGDEKLFF.

CDR3 in amino acids: CASSYPDPNYEQYF. The CDR3 region has the DNA TGTGCCAGCAGTTACCCCGACCCGAACTACGAGCAGTACTTC. V is TRBV6-5 and J is TRBJ2-7; D call uncertain. The CDR3 has 14 residues. Between the trimmed V and J ends, which lost 2 bases and 3 bases, there was a span of 11 bases. CDR1 and CDR2 (germline): MNHEY, SVGAGI.

The rearrangement joins TRBV2 to TRBJ2-1, with D maybe TRBD2 (6 bases). Trimming pared 4 bases from V and 9 bases from J, leaving 22 bases between. The germline V gene encodes CDR1 SNHLY and CDR2 FYNNEI. The CDR3 is 16 amino acids. The CDR3 bases are TGTGCCAGCAGTGGGTCGGGGGACGGCGGAGTCAGTGAGCAGTTCTTC. As protein: CASSGSGDGGVSEQFF.

Points on this clone: The junction differs from germline at one of its ends, possibly a read error. The chain has TRBV7-8 and TRBJ1-2, with D possibly TRBD1 on 5 matching bases. This CDR3 is 15 amino acids long. Per germline, CDR1 SGHVS and CDR2 FQNEAQ. In nucleotides, the CDR3 is TGTGCCAGCAGCCTAGCGAGGGGCCTGGTCGGTGGCTACACCTTC. As protein: CASSLARGLVGGYTF.

The V call is TRBV2, the J call TRBJ2-1, with TRBD2 matching over 8 bases. Germline CDR1 and CDR2: SNHLY and FYNNEI. Trimming cost V 4 bases and J 4 bases; bases outside gene matches: 6. The CDR3 contains 15 residues. The CDR3 nucleotides read TGTGCCAGCAGTGCTCCGGGACTAGATTACAATGAGCAGTTCTTC. Protein sequence: CASSAPGLDYNEQFF.